The T cell receptor beta chain under discussion was sequenced for a study of blood T cell repertoires in COVID-19 (dated by TCRdb to 2020 to 2022). Background on the whole study: The collaborator samples originated in the United States, Italy and Spain and spanned the acute and convalescent phases of COVID-19. The prospective study material was composed of cDNA or gDNA derived from T cells, B-cell-depleted T cells, or PBMCs. The dataset comprised deeply sampled blood TCRbeta repertoires from subjects exposed to, actively infected with, or recovered from COVID-19. The repertoires were released in a freely available public database meant as a resource for research on the immune response to SARS-CoV-2. Samples came from the ongoing ImmuneRACE study (first 160 participants) plus 1,254 subjects from 6 global collaborators. The sample metadata nearly always contained a de-identified subject ID, COVID-19 status, age in years and sex. Where available, HLA class I and class II types were obtained from metadata supplied by the sample provider rather than from assay-based typing.

Participants in the prospective study were aged about 18 to 90 years, lived in 20 to 25 United States geographic areas, and enrolled through a virtual design. Cohort assignment in the prospective study relied on participant-reported clinical history from a screening survey and a study questionnaire. Exposed participants had been in contact with someone with a PCR-confirmed or clinician-diagnosed COVID-19 case within 2 weeks of study entry. Each participant in the prospective study had whole blood, serum and a nasopharyngeal or oropharyngeal swab collected by mobile phlebotomists. Prospective study participants could optionally give additional blood draws and questionnaires over a roughly two-month period. Before DNA extraction, blood samples from the prospective study were shipped at room temperature or frozen. Compared with germline, V lacks 7 bases and J lacks 0 bases; bases without a gene match: 7. Measured from the cysteine to the phenylalanine, the CDR3 is 17 residues long. Just CDR3 DNA is preserved here, 51 bases in frame from base 1. CDR1 and CDR2 are drawn from the germline V gene (reference sequence): LGHDT, YNNKEL.

TCRbeta CDR3 regions were amplified from genomic DNA by means of the immunoSEQ Assay, a bias-controlled multiplex PCR. Turning to the authors' computational methods: Nucleated cell counts per sample were estimated from amplification of reference gene primers within the assay. Sequence reads were collapsed and filtered to measure the absolute abundance of every unique TCRbeta CDR3 rearrangement. For each sample, productive Simpson clonality was calculated as the square root of Simpson's diversity index over productive rearrangements. TCRdb re-hosts the immuneACCESS table, in-frame sequences only. Its copies lack some clones; in the studies checked, an unresolved V gene accounts for under half of them, and the cause for the rest is not known. That table is the source of V, J and clone size, and D and trimming were worked out from the DNA. The sample profile shows approximately 150,000 clones; 65% to 85% of them were found once. The ten most abundant clones make up over 5% of the sample.

For this clone: Its antigen target is currently unknown. Base quality data are lacking; no much larger clone is found one base away.

Summary of the overall study and its limitations: Clinical and demographic metadata were provided uncurated, with the amount varying by source and participant.

The source material was PBMCs or T cells enriched from blood (not recorded which). The sequence was collected from a man aged 70-80 years who had been exposed to COVID-19. Recombination linked TRBV3-1 (or the pseudogene TRBV3-2) to TRBJ2-2; TRBD2 fits 11 bases in the junction. Here is the DNA: TGTGCCAGCAAGACTAGCGGGATAGGATCGAACACCGGGGAGCTGTTTTTT. This translates into CASKTSGIGSNTGELFF.